The text below deals with one TCR beta chain. Its antigen is not identified. Given the absence of the conserved phenylalanine or tryptophan at the CDR3 end, a read error is likely. This entry is derived from a study of Graves' ophthalmopathy and Graves' hyperthyroidism. Study overall: Before any treatment was given, at initial diagnosis, peripheral blood was collected.

Study-level findings and limits: Detected in blood as well were most expanded thyroid clonotypes with frequency above 0.001.

The CDR3 covers 17 residues. J was trimmed by 2 bases and V by 2 bases; bases with no gene match: 10. The V gene's germline CDR1 is SGDLS and CDR2 YYNGEE. Amplification targeted the TCR beta CDR3 regions, with RNA transcripts as the source material. First-round RT-PCR employed HTBI primers, with a second-round multiplex PCR after it. TCRdb analysed the multiplex PCR reads with MiXCR anew, one entry per CDR3 protein. The table includes approximately 700,000 distinct CDR3 sequences, about 44% detected once. CAS ≥3, NOSPECS ≥4, moderate-to-severe activity and duration under 3 months marked donors with ophthalmopathy. If patients had other autoimmune diseases, uncontrolled infections, pregnancy or lactation, they were excluded.

Sequenced input: peripheral blood. This chain uses TRBV9 with TRBJ1-1; the match to TRBD1 covers 9 bases. The sequence derives from an adult man with Graves' ophthalmopathy. The CDR3 DNA reads as TGTGCCAGCAGCGTTGCCGGGACAGGGTACTTAAACACTGAAGCTTTCCTT. It specifies CASSVAGTGYLNTEAFL.